The T cell receptor (beta chain) under discussion was sequenced for a study of cytomegalovirus exposure and HLA in healthy donors (dated 2017 in TCRdb). Concerning the study at large: An earlier analysis of roughly 630 of the donors reported more than 250 Gb of sequence data and some 120 million unique TCR beta sequences from 150 million to 200 million T cells. The genetic ancestry cluster associated with self-reported Caucasian donors included over 65% of the 398 genotyped donors. The T cell repertoires of 666 subjects were profiled by immunosequencing and related to cytomegalovirus serostatus. About 280 gigabases of sequencing data and roughly 90 million unique TCR sequences were included in an early release covering under 650 HLA-typed donors. An earlier analysis of 587 of the donors used high-throughput TCR beta sequencing to judge whether each TCR beta V gene segment behaved as functional or pseudogenic. Every repertoire in the discovery cohort had been generated on one and the same sequencing platform. A later analysis re-analyzed previously published TCR beta repertoires from 550 to 700 donors and added high-resolution HLA genotyping to study TCR occurrence patterns. The later analysis used no new phenotypic data to find candidate immune exposures, relying instead on TCR beta sequences and their occurrence across donors. In addition to the first cohort of 650 to 800 subjects, a separate validation cohort of 130 or so different subjects was used. Four to six DR-DQ haplotypes were handled as single units for association and clustering, since linkage in the cohort was strong. Both class I and class II loci were covered by HLA typing, at four-digit resolution. To predict cytomegalovirus infection status, the study combined high-throughput TCR immunosequencing, statistical association of individual TCRs with disease status, and machine learning. Alongside the repertoire data, information on donor age, sex, ethnicity and CMV serostatus was compiled. The study aimed to test whether cataloging public T cell receptors could reveal signatures of past pathogen exposure. A later genetic analysis used genome-wide SNP genotypes for about 65% of the roughly 670 donors, treating that subset as a discovery cohort. Across some 400 genotyped donors of the cohort, an average of approximately 240,000 unique TCR beta nucleotide sequences per donor were sequenced, and 15% to 20% of those sequences were non-productive. The number of typed donors differed by locus: 629-630 for A, B, C, DRB1 and DQB1; some 500 for DQA1; approximately 610 for DPA1; and some 450 for DPB1. What the study reported, not specific to this receptor: The presence/absence analyses assumed that sequencing depth was roughly uniform across donors, and that assumption may not be true. Cytomegalovirus status was reported to be diagnosed by the classifier with high specificity and sensitivity in both the original and validation cohorts. Only TCR beta chains were sequenced in this cohort, and the absence of alpha or paired-chain data limited detectable features. When HLA alleles, especially DR and DQ, strongly co-occurred, TCR associations were difficult to assign to individual alleles. While some public TCRs were present in many individuals, most TCR sequences turned up only very rarely across donors. In a later analysis, HLA-associated TCR beta chains were found to be more clonally expanded and to have lower generation probabilities than equally common non-associated chains. A later analysis found that most CMV-associated TCR beta chains appeared HLA-restricted, with HLA associations seemingly driven largely by CMV exposure. Because counts were too low, some 17 rarely observed V segments, including chromosome 9 orphons, were excluded from the earlier analysis of some 540 of the donors. According to a later analysis, TCR association rates differed among HLA loci, with DRB1 alleles showing the most associated TCRs and HLA-C alleles showing the fewest. Some IMGT-functional V segments, including TRBV6-2 and TRBV6-3, could not be told apart with the 87-base-pair reads, so those segments were excluded. Correlated functional status among segregating V segments might reflect linkage disequilibrium, but an unknown experimental factor could not be ruled out. In a later genetic analysis, fewer N-insertions in productive TCRs were reported among donors in an Asian-associated ancestry cluster than the approximately 630-donor mean. Because some donors lacked HLA typing at each locus, the association tests relied only on the typed subset. Specific HLA alleles were associated with over 15,000 TCR beta sequences at a false discovery rate of 0.05 in a later analysis. A further reported finding was that TCR beta sequences accurately predicted the HLA-A and HLA-B alleles for most subjects in the first cohort. V-gene and J-gene trimming of TCR beta chains was associated with a missense DCLRE1C variant in a later genetic analysis, and the association was replicated in an independent cohort. The sequencing pipeline was judged likely to have produced a cluster of highly shared sequence variants as a technical artifact. The only immune exposure information available for the cohort was CMV serostatus. In an earlier analysis of 450 to 750 of the donors, most TCR beta V segments appeared in productive rearrangements about 90% or about 30% of the time, broadly matching IMGT annotations. A later analysis reported that several top co-occurrence clusters appeared linked to parvovirus B19, influenza, CMV and Epstein-Barr virus. A total of 164 TCR beta chains were listed by the study as associated with cytomegalovirus. The authors suggested that the approach could potentially be extended to other disease states and immunological phenotypes. A few of the identified cytomegalovirus-associated TCR beta chains were confirmed in vitro to be specific for cytomegalovirus antigens.

Library generation was performed with the immunoSEQ multiplex PCR assay. For the multiplex PCR, a mixture combining 60 forward primers for TCR Vbeta segments and 13 reverse primers for TCR Jbeta segments was used. Amplification of the CDR3 region of rearranged TCR beta genes was performed with a multiplex PCR assay on genomic DNA. Amplified TCR beta libraries were sequenced as 87-base-pair reads on the Illumina HiSeq System. As for how the authors treated the data: A later analysis tallied approximately 87 million unique TCR beta chains across the approximately 670 repertoires, and approximately 12 million of those chains were shared by two or more donors. A nearest-neighbor algorithm error-corrected the raw reads and collapsed the reads into unique sequences, merging closely related sequences to remove PCR and sequencing errors. CDR3 sequences were aligned to IMGT reference sequences to assign V, D and J gene segments. For a sequence to be retained, a match of at least six nucleotides was required to both a V gene segment and a J gene segment. Rearrangements were called productive when the CDR3 lacked stop codons and stayed in frame with V and J; all others were non-productive. Following IMGT convention, CDR3 was defined as the stretch from the second conserved V-encoded cysteine to the conserved J-encoded phenylalanine. Sequences without an unambiguous match to a single V gene segment were excluded from the earlier analysis of approximately 560 of the donors. In an earlier analysis of 587 of the donors, V segments were called functional above 56.7% productive rearrangements and were called segregating when the between-donor standard deviation exceeded 5%. A statistical classification framework was developed to diagnose cytomegalovirus status using the catalog of TCR beta chain sequences. V and J gene assignment, in a later analysis, came from comparing TCR nucleotide sequences with IMGT/GENE-DB human TR gene sequences. The TCRdist pipeline was used in a later analysis to assign CDR3 sequences and most-parsimonious VDJ recombination scenarios. In a later analysis, each TCR beta chain was defined by its CDR3 amino acid sequence together with its V-gene family, and reads without a unique V-gene family were excluded. To address suspected cross-contamination and a sequencing artifact, a later analysis removed under 600 highly shared, low-generation-probability nucleotide sequences. For each public chain, a later analysis derived a clonal expansion index from normalized ranks of inferred template counts within each repertoire. In a later analysis, generation probabilities were computed with a VDJ recombination model fitted to out-of-frame rearrangements, and the resulting probabilities were checked against IGoR. A later analysis scored TCR-TCR, TCR-HLA and TCR-CMV co-occurrence with hypergeometric tests, applying a repertoire-size bias correction to TCR pairs. False discovery rates were estimated in a later analysis by permuting HLA or CMV assignments 20 times. In a later analysis, co-occurring TCRs were grouped using DBSCAN, with TCRdist sequence similarity added in when clustering inside HLA-allele-positive subsets. Co-occurrence clustering excluded repertoires with fewer than 30,000 or more than 120,000 public chains, plus five with anomalous nucleotide sharing. TCRdb carries this immuneACCESS record with in-frame sequences only. Its versions omit some clonotypes, under half of them owing to an unresolved V gene in the studies checked, with the rest unexplained. V, J and clone size are those of that table, while D and trimming were read from the DNA. This sample's table carries some 84,000 clones. In total, the top ten clones hold approximately 0.63% of the sample.

Germline trimming: 2 bases from V, 6 bases from J; junction bases outside gene matches: 3. The CDR3 spans 13 residues, from the cysteine through the phenylalanine. The sequence is cut down to CDR3 DNA, 39 bases in frame from base 1. The germline V gene sets CDR1 to KGHSH and CDR2 to LQKENI. In total, about 650 healthy bone marrow donors made up the cohort. Cohort members were all nominally healthy when sampled, although unrecorded immune exposures were likely present. The donor was CMV seronegative and was included in the group of approximately 350 seronegative cohort members. A peripheral blood sample was provided by each donor, and peripheral blood mononuclear cells were used for TCR beta sequencing. Genomic DNA extraction from the blood cell samples was performed with the Qiagen DNeasy Blood Extraction Kit. To note about this clone: It lacks a known antigen.

This sequence uses TRBV18 and TRBJ2-7; 8 bases in the junction line up with TRBD1. The TCR sequence derives from a man aged 50 to 59 in good health and CMV-seronegative. The sample consisted of PBMCs. CDR3 loop: CASSPTDRAEQYF. The nucleotide sequence reads TGTGCCAGCTCACCAACGGACAGGGCCGAGCAGTACTTC.